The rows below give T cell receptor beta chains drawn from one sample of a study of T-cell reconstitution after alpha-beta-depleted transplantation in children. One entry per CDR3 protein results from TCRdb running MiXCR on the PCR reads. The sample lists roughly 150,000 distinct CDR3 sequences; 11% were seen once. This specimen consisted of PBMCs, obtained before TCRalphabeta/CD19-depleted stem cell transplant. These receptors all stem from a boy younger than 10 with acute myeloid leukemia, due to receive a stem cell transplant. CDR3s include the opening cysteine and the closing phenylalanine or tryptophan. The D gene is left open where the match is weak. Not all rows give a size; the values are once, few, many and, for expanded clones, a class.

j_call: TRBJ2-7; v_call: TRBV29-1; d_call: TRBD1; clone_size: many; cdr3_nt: TGCAGCGTTGAGATGGGACAGGGCAGCGGCTACGAGCAGTACTTC; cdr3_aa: CSVEMGQGSGYEQYF
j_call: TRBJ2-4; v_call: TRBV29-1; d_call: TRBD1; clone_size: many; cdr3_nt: TGCAGCGTTGGGGACAGGGGGGACATTCAGTACTTC; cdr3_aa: CSVGDRGDIQYF
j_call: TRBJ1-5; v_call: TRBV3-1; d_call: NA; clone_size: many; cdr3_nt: TGTGCCAGCAGCGGACGGAACAATCAGCCCCAGCATTTT; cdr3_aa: CASSGRNNQPQHF
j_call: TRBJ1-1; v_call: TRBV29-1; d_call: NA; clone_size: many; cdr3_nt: TGCAGCGTCCCCCGAGGAGCGATGAACACTGAAGCTTTCTTT; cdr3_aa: CSVPRGAMNTEAFF
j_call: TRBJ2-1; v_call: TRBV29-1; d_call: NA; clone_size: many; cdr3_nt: TGCAGCGTTTCCGGCCGAATAGGCGCATCGGGAGAATTAAGGTCAGAAACTCGTGAGCAGTTCTTC; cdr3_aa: CSVSGRIGASGELRSETREQFF
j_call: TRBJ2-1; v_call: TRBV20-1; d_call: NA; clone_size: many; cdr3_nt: TGCAGTGCTAGTGGGCCGGTCTCCTACAATGAGCAGTTCTTC; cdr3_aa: CSASGPVSYNEQFF
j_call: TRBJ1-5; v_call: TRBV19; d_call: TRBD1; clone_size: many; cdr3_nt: TGTGCCAGTAGTATCATTGTGACAGGGCTTAATCAGCCCCAGCATTTT; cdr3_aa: CASSIIVTGLNQPQHF
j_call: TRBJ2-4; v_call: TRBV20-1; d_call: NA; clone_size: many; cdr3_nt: TGCAGTGCTTCTGATAGCGGAAAAAACATTCAGTACTTC; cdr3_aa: CSASDSGKNIQYF
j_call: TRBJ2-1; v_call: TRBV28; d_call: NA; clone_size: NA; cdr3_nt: TGTGCCAGCACCCTGGGGAACCACAATGAGCAGTTCTTC; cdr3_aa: CASTLGNHNEQFF
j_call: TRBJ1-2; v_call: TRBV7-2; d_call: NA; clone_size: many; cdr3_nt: TGTGCCAGCAGCCCTGCGGGACTCGGAAGTTGCACCTTC; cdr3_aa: CASSPAGLGSCTF
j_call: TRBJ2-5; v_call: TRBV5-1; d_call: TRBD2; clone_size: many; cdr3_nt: TGCGCCAGCAGCTTTCTAGCGGCCGTCGAAGAGACCCAGTACTTC; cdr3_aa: CASSFLAAVEETQYF
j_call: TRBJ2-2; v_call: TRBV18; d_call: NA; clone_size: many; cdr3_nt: TGTGCCAGCTCCCCACTGCGTCTAGAAAACACCGGGGAGCTGTTTTTT; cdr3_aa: CASSPLRLENTGELFF
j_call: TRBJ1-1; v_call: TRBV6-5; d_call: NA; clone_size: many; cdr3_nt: TGTGCCAGCAGGGGGGAATACACTGAAGCTTTCTTT; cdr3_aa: CASRGEYTEAFF
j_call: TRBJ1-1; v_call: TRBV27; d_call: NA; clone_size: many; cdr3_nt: TGTGCCAGCAGATACCCGTCCGGTTCCCAGGAAGCTTTCTTT; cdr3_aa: CASRYPSGSQEAFF
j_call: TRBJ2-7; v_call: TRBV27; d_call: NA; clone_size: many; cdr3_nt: TGTGCCAGCGGGTACAGGGTGCACGAGCAGTACTTC; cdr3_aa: CASGYRVHEQYF
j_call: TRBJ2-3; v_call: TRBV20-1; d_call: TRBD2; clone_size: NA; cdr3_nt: TGCTGTGCTAGAAGCCTTAGGACTAGCGAGGACACAGATACGCAGTATTTT; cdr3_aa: CCARSLRTSEDTDTQYF
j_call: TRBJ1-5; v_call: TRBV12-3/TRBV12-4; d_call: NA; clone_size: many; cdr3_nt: TGTGCCAGCAGTTTATGGGCTCGGGAGCCCCAGCATTTT; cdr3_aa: CASSLWAREPQHF
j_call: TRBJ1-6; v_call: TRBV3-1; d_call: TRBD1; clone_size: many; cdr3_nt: TGTGCCAGCAGCATGACAGGGGGTTATTCACCCCTCCACTTT; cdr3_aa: CASSMTGGYSPLHF
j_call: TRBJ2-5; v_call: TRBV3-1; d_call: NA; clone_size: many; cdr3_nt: TGTGCCAGCAGCGGACAGCAGGAGACCCAGTACTTC; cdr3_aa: CASSGQQETQYF
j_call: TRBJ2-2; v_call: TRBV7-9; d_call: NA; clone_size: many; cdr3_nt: TGTGCCAGCAGCCTGATTACGAACACCGGGGAGCTGTTTTTT; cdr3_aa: CASSLITNTGELFF
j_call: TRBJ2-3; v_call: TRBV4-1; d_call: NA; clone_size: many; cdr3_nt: TGCGCCAGCAGCCACCATCTAGGAGGGAGATCGGGCACAGATACGCAGTATTTT; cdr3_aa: CASSHHLGGRSGTDTQYF
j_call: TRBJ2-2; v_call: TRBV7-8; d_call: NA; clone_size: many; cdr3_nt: TGTGCCAGCAGCTTTTCCGGGGACCCCACCGGGGAGCTGTTTTTT; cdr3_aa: CASSFSGDPTGELFF
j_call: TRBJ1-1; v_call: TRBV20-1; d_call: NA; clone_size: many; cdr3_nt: TGCAGTGCTGAGCCGGGGGCCGGTGAGAACACTGAAGCTTTCTTT; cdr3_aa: CSAEPGAGENTEAFF
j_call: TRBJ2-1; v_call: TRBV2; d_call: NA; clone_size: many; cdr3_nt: TGTGCCAGCAAGTCGTCGGGGGCGGGAGCCGAGCAGTTCTTC; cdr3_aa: CASKSSGAGAEQFF
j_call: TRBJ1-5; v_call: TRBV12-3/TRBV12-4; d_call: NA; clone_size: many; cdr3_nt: TGTGCCAGCAGCGCCGACAGGTTCAATCAGCCCCAGCATTTT; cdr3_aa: CASSADRFNQPQHF
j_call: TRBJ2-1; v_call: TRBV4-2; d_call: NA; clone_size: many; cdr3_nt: TGTGCCAGCAGCCCCTTCTTTGAGGCGGCCAATGAGCAGTTCTTC; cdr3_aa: CASSPFFEAANEQFF
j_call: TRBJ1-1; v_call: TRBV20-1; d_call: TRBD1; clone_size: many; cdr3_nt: TGCAGTGCTAGCGCGTGGCAGGGGGAGGAAGCTTTCTTT; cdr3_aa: CSASAWQGEEAFF
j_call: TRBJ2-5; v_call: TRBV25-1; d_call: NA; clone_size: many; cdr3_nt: TGTGCCAGCAGTGAATATCGGGGACGTCAGTACTTC; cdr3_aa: CASSEYRGRQYF
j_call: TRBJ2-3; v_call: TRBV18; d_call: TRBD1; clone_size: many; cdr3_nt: TGTGCCAGCTCACCGGACAGGATTACAGATACGCAGTATTTT; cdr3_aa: CASSPDRITDTQYF
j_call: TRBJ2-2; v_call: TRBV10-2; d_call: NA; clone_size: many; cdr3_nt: TGCGCCAGCAGTGAGGCTAGTGTCACCGGGGAGCTGTTTTTT; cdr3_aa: CASSEASVTGELFF
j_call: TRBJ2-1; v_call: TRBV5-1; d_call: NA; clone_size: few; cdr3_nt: TGCGCCAGCAGCTTGGCCGGCAGGCGGCTTTCTTTCTACAATGAGCAGTTCTTC; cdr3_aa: CASSLAGRRLSFYNEQFF
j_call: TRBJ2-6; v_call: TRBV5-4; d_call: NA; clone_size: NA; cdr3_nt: TGTGCCAGCAGCTTCATTACTGGGGCCAACGTCCTGACTTTC; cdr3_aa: CASSFITGANVLTF
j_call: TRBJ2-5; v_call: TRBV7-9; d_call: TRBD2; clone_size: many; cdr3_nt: TGTGCCAGCAGCTTAGGAGGCCTAGCGGGGAAGACCCAGTACTTC; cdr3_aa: CASSLGGLAGKTQYF
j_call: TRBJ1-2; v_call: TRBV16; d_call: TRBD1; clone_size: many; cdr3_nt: TGTGCCAGCAGCCGGGACAGCTATGGCTACACCTTC; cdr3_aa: CASSRDSYGYTF
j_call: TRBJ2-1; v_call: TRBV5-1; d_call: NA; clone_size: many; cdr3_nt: TGCGCCAGCAGCTTGGGGTCTCATGAGCAGTTCTTC; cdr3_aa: CASSLGSHEQFF
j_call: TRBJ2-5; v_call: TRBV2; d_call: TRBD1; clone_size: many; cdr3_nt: TGTGCCAGCACAGCAGGGGGTGTCCAAGAGACCCAGTACTTC; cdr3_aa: CASTAGGVQETQYF
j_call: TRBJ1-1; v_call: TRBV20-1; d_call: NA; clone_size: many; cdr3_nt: TGCAGTGCCCCAATGAACACTGAAGCTTTCTTT; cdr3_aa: CSAPMNTEAFF
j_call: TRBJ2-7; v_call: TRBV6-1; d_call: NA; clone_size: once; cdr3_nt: TGTGCCAGCAATCGACAGGTCACCTTCTACGAGCAGTACTTC; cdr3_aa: CASNRQVTFYEQYF